The TCR beta chain described here comes from a study of blood T cells in healthy people across ages. Primed by a sample-barcoded 5' primer and a J-beta primer mix, a second PCR proceeded for 7 to 11 cycles. Every single cDNA molecule received a tag from a template-switch adaptor with 12 random nucleotides. TCRdb redid the calling of the 5' RACE reads with MiXCR, one entry per CDR3 protein. Of around 790,000 distinct CDR3 sequences in the sample, about 42% were seen once. This clonotype occurred a few times. This receptor was obtained from a man aged 60 to 75 in good health. The source material was blood.

The CDR3 spells CASSLGPGTGDQPQHF. For the CDR3, the DNA is TGTGCCAGCAGTTTAGGCCCCGGGACAGGGGATCAGCCCCAGCATTTT. This rearrangement joins TRBV12-3 or TRBV12-4 to TRBJ1-5, with 10 bases that match TRBD1. Unmatched junction bases numbered 5, after V lost 1 base and J lost 5 bases. The length of the CDR3 is 16 residues.